This TCR beta chain is from a study of CD8 T cells in ankylosing spondylitis. Study conclusions and caveats: Clones linked to disease, bearing a CD8+ phenotype, were relatively rare in peripheral blood. Past research had described some motif variants in reactive arthritis synovial fluid and blood. Characteristic, it appeared, of ankylosing spondylitis blood was a TCR beta motif of about eight highly homologous variants. Researchers reportedly found disease-linked clones significantly enriched in matched ankylosing spondylitis synovial fluid.

Germline V gene lookup returns CDR1 SGHRS and CDR2 YFSETQ. The V and J ends lost 0 bases and 6 bases respectively, with 10 bases between them. The CDR3 extends over 13 amino acids. Remarks on this clonotype: No antigen is known for it. This CDR3 is missing its conserved last phenylalanine or tryptophan, likely due to a read error.

The authors made TCR beta libraries by quantitative 5'-RACE with molecular barcodes. TCRdb processed the 5' RACE reads anew with MiXCR; each CDR3 protein has one entry. The repertoire has some 330,000 distinct CDR3 sequences, less than 10% of them found once; the top ten carry 13% to 15%. This TCR was recovered from a male donor with ankylosing spondylitis. Sequencing used blood, either unsorted or a sorted T cell fraction (not recorded which). The chain carries TRBV5-1 and TRBJ2-7; no clear D gene. The CDR3 spells CASSLDLLREQYS. DNA of the CDR3: TGCGCCAGCAGCTTGGACCTGCTCCGCGAGCAGTACTCC.